These 16 T cell receptor beta chains originate from one sample sequenced in a study of cytomegalovirus exposure and HLA in healthy donors. Amplification used 60 Vbeta primers and 13 Jbeta primers. Libraries were prepared by immunoSEQ multiplex PCR; TCRdb keeps only in-frame clonotypes and omits some of them. The table shows more than 150,000 clones, with roughly 77% occurring only once. Sequencing used PBMCs. The source of these receptors is a woman between 45 and 60 years old in good health and CMV-seropositive.

The chain has TRBV18 and TRBJ1-2; D might be TRBD1 (5 bases). The CDR3 consists of 13 residues. Trimming left V 2 bases short and J 8 bases short, with 12 bases between. Germline-derived CDR1 and CDR2 are KGHSH and LQKENI. CDR3 nucleotide sequence: TGTGCCAGCTCACCAGAGACAGATAGCGGCTACACCTTC. It is translated as CASSPETDSGYTF.

CDR3 in amino acids: CAAQGGRGWSEAFF. The CDR3 region has the DNA TGCGCCGCACAGGGCGGCAGGGGTTGGAGTGAAGCTTTCTTT. The chain recombines TRBV10-2 with TRBJ1-1; D may be TRBD1 (6 bases). Trimming pared 11 bases from V and 7 bases from J, leaving 23 bases between. CDR1 WSHSY and CDR2 SAAADI come from the germline V gene. The CDR3 consists of 14 residues.

The rearrangement joins TRBV6-1 to TRBJ1-2; the D is unclear. The germline V and J ends were trimmed by 4 bases and 3 bases, with 15 bases remaining between them. Germline V gene data show CDR1 as MNHNS and CDR2 as SASEGT. There are 15 residues in the CDR3. In nucleotides, the CDR3 is TGTGCCAGCAGTGTGGATCGGGGTCCGTACTATGGCTACACCTTC. Its protein product is CASSVDRGPYYGYTF.

This clone has just one count. The V and J genes are TRBV4-1 and TRBJ2-5, with 10 bases fitting TRBD1. This CDR3 region has 18 residues. CDR1 and CDR2 from the germline V gene are MGHRA and YSYEKL. Trimming removed 1 base from V and 3 bases from J; junction bases left unmatched: 11. CDR3 in DNA: TGCGCCAGCAGCCAAGCATTTACCGGACAGGGGGTAAAAGAGACCCAGTACTTC. Translating it yields CASSQAFTGQGVKETQYF.

The chain is built from TRBV11-2 and TRBJ2-2; 11 nucleotides align to TRBD1. CDR3 length: 16 amino acids. The germline V gene encodes CDR1 SGHAT and CDR2 FQNNGV. V was pared by 3 bases and J by 5 bases, with 5 bases of the junction left unmatched. This CDR3 reads CASSFTGTGGTGELFF. The CDR3 DNA reads TGTGCCAGCAGCTTTACCGGGACAGGGGGGACCGGGGAGCTGTTTTTT.

This clone showed up just once. J is TRBJ1-2 and V is TRBV11-2, with TRBD1 matching 9 bases. The CDR3 extends over 15 amino acids. CDR1 SGHAT and CDR2 FQNNGV come from the germline V gene. V shed 5 bases, J shed 7 bases, and the junction held 11 bases outside the gene matches. CDR3 residues: CASSPRQGVKSGYTF. CDR3 DNA: TGTGCCAGCAGCCCCCGACAGGGGGTTAAGAGTGGCTACACCTTC.

The genes are TRBV7-2 and TRBJ2-3; 7 positions agree with TRBD2. This CDR3 region has 17 residues. From germline, CDR1 is SGHTA and CDR2 FQGNSA. V was pared by 1 base and J by 4 bases, with 11 bases of the junction left unmatched. The CDR3 DNA reads as TGTGCCAGCAGCTTAGGAGGGGCTAGCGGCCGGGCAGATACGCAGTATTTT. The encoded protein is CASSLGGASGRADTQYF.

The genes are TRBV4-1 and TRBJ1-5; TRBD1 agrees at 8 bases. V gave up 1 base and J gave up 0 bases; unmatched junction bases: 2. CDR3 size: 16 residues. Germline values: CDR1 MGHRA, CDR2 YSYEKL. CDR3: CASSQGQGYSNQPQHF. Written as DNA, the CDR3 is TGCGCCAGCAGCCAAGGACAGGGGTATAGCAATCAGCCCCAGCATTTT.

V gene TRBV7-3 combines with J gene TRBJ2-7, with a weak D call TRBD2 (6 bases). Per germline, CDR1 SGHTA and CDR2 FQGTGA. Trimming took 1 base from V and 6 from J, leaving 7 bases between them. The CDR3 contains 12 residues. CDR3 protein: CASSLMGGEQYF. DNA for the CDR3: TGTGCCAGCAGCTTAATGGGAGGCGAGCAGTACTTC.

The rearrangement uses TRBV7-2 and TRBJ1-4; the match to TRBD1 covers 7 bases. The CDR3 extends over 17 amino acids. Germline V gene data show CDR1 as SGHTA and CDR2 as FQGNSA. V shed 3 bases and J 0 bases; nucleotides not matched to a gene: 7. For the CDR3, the DNA is TGTGCCAGCAGCTTGACAGGGTCACTCTCAACTAATGAAAAACTGTTTTTT. Protein product: CASSLTGSLSTNEKLFF.

The rearrangement links TRBV28 to TRBJ1-2, with TRBD1 matching over 11 bases. The V gene's germline CDR1 is MDHEN and CDR2 SYDVKM. The CDR3 totals 14 residues. The junction had 8 bases not matched to a gene; V was cut back by 8 bases and J by 6 bases. The DNA of the CDR3 is TGTGCCAGCGATAAGGACAGGGGGCGAAATGGCTACACCTTC. This sequence encodes CASDKDRGRNGYTF.

Note on this clone: Germline and junction disagree at one end, which may indicate a read error. V and J are TRBV7-7 and TRBJ1-6; 7 bases agree with TRBD1. Germline CDR1 and CDR2: SSHAT and FNYEAQ (reference sequence). This CDR3 comprises 13 residues. DNA of the CDR3: TGTGCTAGCAGCACCGCACAGGGGTCACCCCTCCACTTT. Its translation: CASSTAQGSPLHF.

The table lists this clone with a count of one. The chain employs TRBV5-1 and TRBJ2-1, with D tentatively TRBD2 (6 bases). This CDR3 region has 15 residues. V was trimmed by 4 bases and J by 0 bases, leaving 11 bases between them. Germline values: CDR1 SGHRS, CDR2 YFSETQ. This CDR3 is CASSVGGSSYNEQFF. For the CDR3, the DNA is TGCGCCAGCAGCGTCGGGGGAAGCTCCTACAATGAGCAGTTCTTC.

The chain combines TRBV27 with TRBJ1-2; 9 bases are a match to TRBD1. CDR1 MNHEY and CDR2 SMNVEV come from the germline V gene (reference sequence). The junction had 6 bases not matched to a gene; V was cut back by 5 bases and J by 2 bases. This CDR3 comprises 15 residues. CDR3 residues: CASSRGTGLNYGYTF. The CDR3 DNA sequence: TGTGCCAGCAGTCGCGGGACAGGGCTGAACTATGGCTACACCTTC.

The chain uses TRBV14 and TRBJ1-2; unclear D gene. Germline V gene data show CDR1 as SGHDN and CDR2 as FVKESK. V gave up 4 bases and J gave up 4 bases, with 7 bases separating them. The CDR3 length is 12 residues. CDR3 nucleotides: TGTGCCAGCAGCCCCACGGGCTATGGCTACACCTTC. Translating gives CASSPTGYGYTF.

The V and J genes are TRBV2 and TRBJ1-4; 10 nucleotides match TRBD1. The CDR3 is 18 residues long. V lost 5 bases and J lost 7; bases outside the gene matches: 16. CDR1 is SNHLY, CDR2 FYNNEI, per germline. The CDR3 region has the DNA TGTGCCAGCAGTCATCCGTCCGGGACAGGGGTCCTCGGTGAAAAACTGTTTTTT. Encoded protein: CASSHPSGTGVLGEKLFF.